This T cell receptor (beta chain) was sequenced for a study of cytomegalovirus exposure and HLA in healthy donors. It was with 60 Vbeta and 13 Jbeta primers that the PCR ran. Using immunoSEQ multiplex PCR, the repertoire was profiled, and TCRdb retains in-frame clones only, with some absent. The sample holds fewer than 150,000 clones, around 82% seen once. This clone was seen more than once but under ten times. As yet, its antigen is unknown. Findings and caveats of the study: The productive fraction for most TCR beta V segments was about 90% or about 30% in an earlier analysis.

From germline, CDR1 is GTSNPN and CDR2 SVGIG (reference sequence). V was clipped by 0 bases and J by 8 bases; unmatched bases: 18. The CDR3 spans 19 residues. The rearrangement joins TRBV30 to TRBJ2-2; TRBD2 agrees at 10 bases. The origin of this receptor is a middle-aged man in good health and CMV-seropositive. Specimen: PBMCs. DNA for the CDR3: TGTGCCTGGAGTGTAATGCGCAGGACTAGCGGCACAAATCGAGGGGAGCTGTTTTTT. It translates to CAWSVMRRTSGTNRGELFF.